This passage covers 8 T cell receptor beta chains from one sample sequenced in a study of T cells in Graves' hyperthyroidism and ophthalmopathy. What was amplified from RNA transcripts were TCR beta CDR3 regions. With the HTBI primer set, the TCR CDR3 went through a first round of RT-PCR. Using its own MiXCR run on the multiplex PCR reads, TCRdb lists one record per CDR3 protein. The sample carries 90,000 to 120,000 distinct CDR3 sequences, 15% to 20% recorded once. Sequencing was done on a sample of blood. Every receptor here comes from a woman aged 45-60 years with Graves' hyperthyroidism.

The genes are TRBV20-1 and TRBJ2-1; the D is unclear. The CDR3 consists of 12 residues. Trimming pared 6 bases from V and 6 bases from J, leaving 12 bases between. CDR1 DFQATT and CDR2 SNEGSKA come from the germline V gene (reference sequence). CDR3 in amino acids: CSAPVNLNEQFF. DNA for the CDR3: TGCAGTGCCCCCGTTAACCTCAATGAGCAGTTCTTC.

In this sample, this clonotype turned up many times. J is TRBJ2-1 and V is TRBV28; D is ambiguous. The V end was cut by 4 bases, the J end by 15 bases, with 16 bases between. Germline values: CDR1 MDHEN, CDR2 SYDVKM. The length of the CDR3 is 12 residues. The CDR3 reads CASSSPLGYRFF. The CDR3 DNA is TGTGCCAGCAGTTCCCCCTTAGGTTACCGGTTCTTC.

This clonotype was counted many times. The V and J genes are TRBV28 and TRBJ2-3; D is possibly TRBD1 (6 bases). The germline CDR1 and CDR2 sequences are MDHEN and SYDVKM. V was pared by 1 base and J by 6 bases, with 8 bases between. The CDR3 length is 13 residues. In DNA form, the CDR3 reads TGTGCCAGCAGTTTATCAGGGGCGGATACGCAGTATTTT. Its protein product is CASSLSGADTQYF.

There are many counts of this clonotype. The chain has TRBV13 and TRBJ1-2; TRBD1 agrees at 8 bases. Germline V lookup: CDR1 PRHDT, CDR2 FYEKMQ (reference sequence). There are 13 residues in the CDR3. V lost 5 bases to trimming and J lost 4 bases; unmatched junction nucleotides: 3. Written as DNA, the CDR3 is TGTGCCAGCAGCCGGGACAGGCTCTATGGCTACACCTTC. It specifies CASSRDRLYGYTF. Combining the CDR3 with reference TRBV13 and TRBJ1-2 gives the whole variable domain AAGVIQSPRHLIKEKRETATLKCYPIPRHDTVYWYQQGPGQDPQFLISFYEKMQSDKGSIPDRFSAQQFSDYHSELNMSSLELGDSALYFCASSRDRLYGYTFGSGTRLTVV.

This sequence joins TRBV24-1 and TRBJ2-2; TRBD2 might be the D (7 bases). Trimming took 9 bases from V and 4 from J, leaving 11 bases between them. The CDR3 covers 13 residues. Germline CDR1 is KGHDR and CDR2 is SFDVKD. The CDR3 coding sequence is TGTGCCACCGCGGGGGCTCTCACCGGGGAGCTGTTTTTT. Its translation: CATAGALTGELFF.

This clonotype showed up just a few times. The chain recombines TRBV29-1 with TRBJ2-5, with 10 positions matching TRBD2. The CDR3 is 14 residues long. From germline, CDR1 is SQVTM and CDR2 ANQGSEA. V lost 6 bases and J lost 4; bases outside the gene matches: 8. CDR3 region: CSVRGTSVRETQYF. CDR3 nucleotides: TGCAGCGTGAGAGGGACTAGCGTAAGAGAGACCCAGTACTTC. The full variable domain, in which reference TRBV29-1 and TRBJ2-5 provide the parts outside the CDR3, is SAVISQKPSRDICQRGTSLTIQCQVDSQVTMMFWYRQQPGQSLTLIATANQGSEATYESGFVIDKFPISRPNLTFSTLTVSNMSPEDSSIYLCSVRGTSVRETQYFGPGTRLLVL.

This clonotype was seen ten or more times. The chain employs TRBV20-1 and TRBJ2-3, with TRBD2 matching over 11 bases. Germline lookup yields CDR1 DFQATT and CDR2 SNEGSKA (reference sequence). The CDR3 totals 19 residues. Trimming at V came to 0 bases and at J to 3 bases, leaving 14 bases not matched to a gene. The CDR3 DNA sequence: TGCAGTGCTAGAGACCCCCCGCATCGACTAGCGGGATGGACAGATACGCAGTATTTT. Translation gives CSARDPPHRLAGWTDTQYF.

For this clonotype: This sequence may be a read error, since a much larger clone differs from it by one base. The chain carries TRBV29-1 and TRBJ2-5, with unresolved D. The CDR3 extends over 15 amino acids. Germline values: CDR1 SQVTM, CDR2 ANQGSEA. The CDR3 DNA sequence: TGCAGCGCAAAATTCTACCGCAAGTACCAAGAGGCCCAGTACTTC. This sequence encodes CSAKFYRKYQEAQYF.